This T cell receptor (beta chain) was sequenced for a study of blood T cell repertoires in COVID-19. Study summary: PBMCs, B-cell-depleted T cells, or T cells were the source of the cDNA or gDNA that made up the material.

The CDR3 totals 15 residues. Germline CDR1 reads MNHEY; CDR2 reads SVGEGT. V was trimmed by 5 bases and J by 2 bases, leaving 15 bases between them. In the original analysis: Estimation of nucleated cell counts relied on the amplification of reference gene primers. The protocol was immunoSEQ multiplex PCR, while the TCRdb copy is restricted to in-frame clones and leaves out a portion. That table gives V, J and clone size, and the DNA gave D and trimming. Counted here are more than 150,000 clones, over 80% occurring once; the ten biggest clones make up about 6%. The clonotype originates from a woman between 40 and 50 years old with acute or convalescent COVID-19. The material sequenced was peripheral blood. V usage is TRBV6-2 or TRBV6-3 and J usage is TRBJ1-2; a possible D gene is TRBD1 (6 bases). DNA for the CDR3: TGTGCCAGCAGTCCCAGGGGAGAGATCAACTATGGCTACACCTTC. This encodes CASSPRGEINYGYTF.